This T cell receptor (beta chain) was obtained from a study of T cells in Graves' hyperthyroidism and ophthalmopathy. RNA transcripts provided the source from which TCR beta CDR3 regions were amplified. HTBI primers were the set used in a first-round RT-PCR of the TCR CDR3. TCRdb re-called the multiplex PCR reads through MiXCR, storing one row per CDR3 protein. This sample carries roughly 580,000 distinct CDR3 sequences, 14% of them seen once, and the ten largest clones take roughly 6.2%. It was uncontrolled infection, other autoimmune disease, pregnancy or lactation that excluded patients. Diagnoses used clinical symptoms, serum thyroxine and TRAb, thyroid ultrasound and orbital computed tomography. The table lists this clonotype with a few counts. What it binds is not known. V was clipped by 3 bases and J by 2 bases, with 11 bases between them. The germline CDR1 and CDR2 sequences are DFQATT and SNEGSKA (reference sequence). The CDR3 is made up of 14 amino acids.

Study conclusions and caveats: A median roughly six months before onset, the model predicted ophthalmopathy. Most thyroid clonotypes with frequency above 0.001 were detected in blood.

Sample: blood. The receptor comes from a woman between 25 and 40 years old with Graves' hyperthyroidism that later progressed to Graves' ophthalmopathy. The chain couples TRBV20-1 to TRBJ2-1; D call uncertain. For the CDR3, the DNA is TGCAGTGCTAGGTCCACTGGGGCCTACAATGAGCAGTTCTTC. This translates into CSARSTGAYNEQFF.